The 26 T cell receptor beta chains reported below all come from one sample, sequenced in a study of CD8+ T cells in alopecia areata. RNA extraction was followed by reverse transcription into cDNA, which acted as the sequencing template. The method was immunoSEQ multiplex PCR; TCRdb's version includes in-frame clones alone and lacks a portion of them. The sample contains 100,000 to 130,000 clones, approximately 63% of which appear only once. Sequenced input: CD8+ T cells sorted from blood. The source is a human donor in good health.

The chain combines TRBV10-3 with TRBJ2-7; D is uncertain. Germline CDR1 ENHRY, CDR2 SYGVKD. This CDR3 is built from 11 residues. With 6 bases removed from V and 2 bases from J, the gap between germline ends came to 5 bases. The CDR3 sequence is CAISTAYEQYF. The CDR3 DNA is TGTGCCATCAGCACGGCCTACGAGCAGTACTTC.

This clone was counted once. The chain uses TRBV15 and TRBJ2-2; 11 nucleotides line up with TRBD1. V gave up 3 bases and J gave up 5 bases; unmatched junction bases: 2. Germline values: CDR1 LNHNV, CDR2 YYDKDF (reference sequence). The CDR3 is 15 residues long. CDR3 nucleotide sequence: TGTGCCACCAGCAGGGACAGGGGGCGAACCGGGGAGCTGTTTTTT. It encodes CATSRDRGRTGELFF.

The rearrangement uses TRBV9 and TRBJ2-7; possibly TRBD1 for D (6 bases). The CDR3 has 14 residues. The V gene's germline CDR1 is SGDLS and CDR2 YYNGEE. V was shortened by 4 bases and J by 0 bases, with 11 bases between the two germline ends. The CDR3 DNA reads as TGTGCCAGCAGCCCTCCGGACAGCTCCTACGAGCAGTACTTC. This translates into CASSPPDSSYEQYF.

V gene TRBV4-3 combines with J gene TRBJ1-4; D unclear. The CDR3 spans 16 residues. The V gene lost 2 bases and the J gene lost 5 bases, with 15 bases spanning the gap. CDR1 is LGHNA and CDR2 is YSLEER in the germline V gene. CDR3 sequence reads: CASSQFLGKSNEKLFF. For the CDR3, the DNA is TGCGCCAGCAGCCAATTCCTGGGGAAGTCGAATGAAAAACTGTTTTTT.

This chain joins TRBV5-1 and TRBJ2-1; D is possibly TRBD1 (8 bases). Per the germline V gene, CDR1 is SGHRS and CDR2 is YFSETQ. This CDR3 is built from 16 residues. The germline V and J ends were trimmed by 4 bases and 6 bases, with 20 bases remaining between them. The CDR3 DNA reads as TGCGCCAGCAGCACGGACAGGGCGGGGGAAGGCAATGAGCAGTTCTTC. It is translated as CASSTDRAGEGNEQFF.

The genes are TRBV27 and TRBJ1-2; 10 bases are a match to TRBD1. The CDR3 is 15 amino acids. Per the germline V gene, CDR1 is MNHEY and CDR2 is SMNVEV (reference sequence). Germline trimming cut 5 bases from V and 4 bases from J; bases unmatched to any gene: 7. The DNA for the CDR3 is TGTGCCAGCAGTCCAGGACAGGGGGGCCCCTATGGCTACACCTTC. Its protein product is CASSPGQGGPYGYTF.

In its sample, this clone was seen once. This rearrangement joins TRBV5-1 to TRBJ2-7; D is unresolved. The germline V gene encodes CDR1 SGHRS and CDR2 YFSETQ. Between the trimmed V and J ends, which lost 0 bases and 3 bases, there was a span of 7 bases. The CDR3 contains 13 residues. The CDR3 here is CASSLVGYYEQYF. The CDR3 DNA follows: TGCGCCAGCAGCTTGGTAGGGTACTACGAGCAGTACTTC.

This clone was detected only once. This chain joins TRBV6-1 and TRBJ2-3; TRBD2 might be the D (5 bases). Trimming shortened V by 5 bases and J by 5 bases, and 14 bases separated the two germline ends. The CDR3 has 14 residues. Per the germline V gene, CDR1 is MNHNS and CDR2 is SASEGT. The CDR3: CASSQPNSEDTQYF. DNA of the CDR3: TGTGCCAGCAGTCAACCGAATAGCGAAGATACGCAGTATTTT.

The chain joins TRBV13 to TRBJ2-4; 8 nucleotides align to TRBD1. The trim removed 3 bases at V and 0 bases at J, leaving 4 bases unmatched. The CDR3 is made up of 16 amino acids. CDR1 and CDR2 from the germline V gene are PRHDT and FYEKMQ (reference sequence). Here the CDR3 DNA reads TGTGCCAGCAGCTTCGACAGGGGTCAAGCCAAAAACATTCAGTACTTC. Its protein is CASSFDRGQAKNIQYF. The full variable domain, with the rest looked up from reference TRBV13 and TRBJ2-4, is AAGVIQSPRHLIKEKRETATLKCYPIPRHDTVYWYQQGPGQDPQFLISFYEKMQSDKGSIPDRFSAQQFSDYHSELNMSSLELGDSALYFCASSFDRGQAKNIQYFGAGTRLSVL.

As to this clone: Different DNA sequences within this sample yield the same CDR3. The rearrangement uses TRBV13 and TRBJ2-3, with D possibly matching TRBD2 (6 bases). The CDR3 extends over 12 amino acids. CDR1 is PRHDT, CDR2 FYEKMQ, per germline (reference sequence). Deletions cut 3 bases from V and 5 bases from J, with 6 bases between. The CDR3 loop is CASSLGGDTQYF. CDR3 bases: TGTGCCAGCAGCTTGGGGGGAGATACGCAGTATTTT. The whole variable domain, filled in from reference TRBV13 and TRBJ2-3, reads AAGVIQSPRHLIKEKRETATLKCYPIPRHDTVYWYQQGPGQDPQFLISFYEKMQSDKGSIPDRFSAQQFSDYHSELNMSSLELGDSALYFCASSLGGDTQYFGPGTRLTVL.

The rearrangement joins TRBV29-1 to TRBJ1-1, with D unresolved. Germline V gene sequence: CDR1 SQVTM, CDR2 ANQGSEA. Deletions cut 8 bases from V and 4 bases from J, with 11 bases between. The CDR3 consists of 11 residues. CDR3 residues: CSLSIGTEAFF. In DNA form, the CDR3 reads TGCAGCTTGAGTATCGGCACTGAAGCTTTCTTT.

The chain combines TRBV5-1 with TRBJ2-7; weak D call: TRBD2 (6 bases). The length of the CDR3 is 15 residues. Trimming left V 5 bases short and J 7 bases short, with 22 bases between. Germline V CDR1 and CDR2: SGHRS, YFSETQ. CDR3 sequence (DNA): TGCGCCAGCAGGAACCGGGACTCCTCCTCGGAAGAGCAGTACTTC. Translating gives CASRNRDSSSEEQYF.

The V and J genes are TRBV30 and TRBJ1-1, with D maybe TRBD1 (5 bases). The CDR3 contains 13 residues. The ends were cut back, 0 bases at V and 7 bases at J, with 12 bases in the middle. CDR1 and CDR2 from the germline V gene are GTSNPN and SVGIG (reference sequence). The CDR3 DNA sequence: TGTGCCTGGAGTGTGGTAGGGGCGCTTGAAGCTTTCTTT. Translation: CAWSVVGALEAFF.

The genes are TRBV12-5 and TRBJ1-1; D gene uncertain. Germline assignment: CDR1 LGHNT and CDR2 FRNRAP. The CDR3 sequence is 12 residues long. Trimming removed 8 bases from V and 3 bases from J, with 10 bases in between. The CDR3: CASQGGYTEAFF. DNA of the CDR3: TGTGCTAGTCAAGGAGGGTACACTGAAGCTTTCTTT.

The chain has TRBV13 and TRBJ1-3; D unclear. V lost 3 bases and J 0 bases, leaving 15 bases between the germline ends. Germline CDR1 PRHDT, CDR2 FYEKMQ (reference sequence). This CDR3 region has 17 residues. The CDR3 sequence is CASSFSSGGGSGNTIYF. CDR3 DNA: TGTGCCAGCAGCTTTTCTTCCGGCGGCGGCTCTGGAAACACCATATATTTT. The full variable domain, in which reference TRBV13 and TRBJ1-3 provide the parts outside the CDR3, is AAGVIQSPRHLIKEKRETATLKCYPIPRHDTVYWYQQGPGQDPQFLISFYEKMQSDKGSIPDRFSAQQFSDYHSELNMSSLELGDSALYFCASSFSSGGGSGNTIYFGEGSWLTVV.

J is TRBJ2-5 and V is TRBV19, with D unclear. Trimming removed 1 base at V and 1 base at J, with 10 bases between. This CDR3 has 15 residues. Germline lookup yields CDR1 LNHDA and CDR2 SQIVND (reference sequence). The CDR3 DNA sequence: TGTGCCAGTAGTATAGCTGGGTCCTTCCAAGAGACCCAGTACTTC. Translation: CASSIAGSFQETQYF.

V usage is TRBV25-1 and J usage is TRBJ2-7; D gene uncertain. Trimming removed 3 bases at V and 2 bases at J, with 5 bases between. This CDR3 is built from 12 residues. Germline values: CDR1 MGHDK, CDR2 SYGVNS. The CDR3 DNA reads as TGTGCCAGCAGTGACAGCCCCTACGAGCAGTACTTC. Amino acid sequence: CASSDSPYEQYF.

This clone has a handful of counts. The genes are TRBV7-9 and TRBJ1-3; TRBD1 matches at 7 bases. Germline CDR1 SEHNR, CDR2 FQNEAQ (reference sequence). Unmatched junction bases numbered 5, after V lost 3 bases and J lost 0 bases. This CDR3 region has 16 residues. This CDR3 is CASSFSYRGSGNTIYF. The CDR3 DNA reads TGTGCCAGCAGCTTCTCTTACAGGGGCTCTGGAAACACCATATATTTT.

CDR3 DNA sequence: TGTGCCAGCAGCTTAGGCCCCAGAGGGGTAGAGACCCAGTACTTC. This sequence encodes CASSLGPRGVETQYF. V is TRBV7-9 and J is TRBJ2-5; D assignment may be TRBD1 or TRBD2 (5 bases each). The CDR3 totals 15 residues. The germline gives CDR1 SEHNR, CDR2 FQNEAQ (reference sequence). V lost 1 base and J 4 bases, leaving 13 bases between the germline ends.

The chain joins TRBV11-2 to TRBJ2-3, with D unclear. Germline V gene lookup returns CDR1 SGHAT and CDR2 FQNNGV. Trimming took 5 bases from V and 6 from J, leaving 6 bases between them. CDR3 length equals 11 residues. CDR3 nucleotides: TGTGCCAGCAGCCCCGCGGATACGCAGTATTTT. This sequence encodes CASSPADTQYF.

V and J are TRBV25-1 and TRBJ2-4; unclear D gene. The V gene's germline CDR1 is MGHDK and CDR2 SYGVNS. There are 13 residues in the CDR3. V shed 0 bases and J shed 12 bases, with 12 bases lying between them. CDR3 region: CASSEYFGSTQYF. Written as DNA, the CDR3 is TGTGCCAGCAGTGAATATTTCGGGTCCACTCAGTACTTC.

The gene calls are TRBV5-4 and TRBJ2-2, with D perhaps matching TRBD2 (5 bases). This CDR3 is 13 amino acids long. V lost 3 bases and J lost 5, with 8 bases in between. CDR1 is SGHNT, CDR2 YYREEE, per germline (reference sequence). CDR3 DNA sequence: TGTGCCAGCAGCTCGGCGGGTACCGGGGAGCTGTTTTTT. It encodes CASSSAGTGELFF.

The chain links TRBV6-1 to TRBJ2-1; weak D call: TRBD1 (5 bases). The CDR3 is 16 residues long. The ends were cut back, 3 bases at V and 6 bases at J, with 18 bases in the middle. CDR1 MNHNS and CDR2 SASEGT come from the germline V gene. CDR3 residues: CASSDLRAPWGNEQFF. In DNA, the CDR3 is TGTGCCAGCAGTGACCTCAGGGCCCCTTGGGGCAATGAGCAGTTCTTC.

As to this clone: The junction does not match germline at one end; this may be a read error. CDR3 nucleotides: TGTGCTAGCAGTCCTTTCCCCGGGTCCCCAGGGGAGCAGTACTTC. As protein: CASSPFPGSPGEQYF. The chain employs TRBV7-7 and TRBJ2-7; TRBD1 might be the D (5 bases). This CDR3 region has 15 residues. The germline CDR1 and CDR2 sequences are SSHAT and FNYEAQ (reference sequence).

Concerning this clone itself: A far larger clone differs by one base, so this is likely a read error. This sample also contains other DNA sequences that code for the same CDR3. The CDR3 DNA follows: TGCAGCGTCGAACAGGGAGGAGCGAACACTGGGGAGCTGTTTTTT. This translates into CSVEQGGANTGELFF. The gene calls are TRBV29-1 and TRBJ2-2, with D possibly called TRBD1 or TRBD2 (6 bases each). Germline loops: CDR1 SQVTM, CDR2 ANQGSEA. The CDR3 loop spans 15 amino acids.

A few counts support this clone. The chain has TRBV11-2 and TRBJ2-3, with D tentatively TRBD1 (5 bases). Germline V gene data show CDR1 as SGHAT and CDR2 as FQNNGV. The CDR3 extends over 13 amino acids. Trimming took off 3 bases at V and 2 bases at J, with 6 bases between the two ends. The CDR3 region has the DNA TGTGCCAGCAGCTTGGGGCACACAGATACGCAGTATTTT. Translation gives CASSLGHTDTQYF.